This is a list of T cell receptor beta chains from one sample in a study of cytomegalovirus exposure and HLA in healthy donors. Data came from immunoSEQ multiplex PCR; TCRdb stores just in-frame clones and leaves some out. The table shows tens of thousands of clones, with roughly 75% occurring only once. The sequencing sample was made of PBMCs. The source is a woman aged 30 to 39 in good health and CMV-seropositive. Each CDR3 is given with its conserved first and last residue. The order of the fields is J gene, D gene, clone size, V gene, CDR3 protein, CDR3 DNA. A D gene is named only where the DNA matches it firmly. Not every row has a clone size; where given, it reads once, few, many or a size class.

j_call: TRBJ2-7; d_call: TRBD1; clone_size: NA; v_call: TRBV19; cdr3_aa: CASSQRGQGRNEQYF; cdr3_nt: TGTGCCAGTAGTCAACGGGGACAGGGTCGGAACGAGCAGTACTTC
j_call: TRBJ2-1; d_call: NA; clone_size: NA; v_call: TRBV4-3; cdr3_aa: CASSQEWDIFYNEQFF; cdr3_nt: TGCGCCAGCAGCCAAGAGTGGGACATATTCTACAATGAGCAGTTCTTC
j_call: TRBJ2-7; d_call: TRBD2; clone_size: NA; v_call: TRBV9; cdr3_aa: CASSVGAGGPTEQYF; cdr3_nt: TGTGCCAGCAGCGTAGGGGCGGGAGGGCCCACCGAGCAGTACTTC
j_call: TRBJ1-1; d_call: NA; clone_size: once; v_call: TRBV10-2; cdr3_aa: CASTALMGSDVQMRGAFF; cdr3_nt: TGCGCCAGCACCGCCCTTATGGGTTCTGATGTGCAAATGCGGGGAGCTTTCTTT
j_call: TRBJ1-5; d_call: NA; clone_size: NA; v_call: TRBV11-2; cdr3_aa: CASSQGLNQPQHF; cdr3_nt: TGTGCCAGCTCGCAGGGACTTAATCAGCCCCAGCATTTT
j_call: TRBJ2-7; d_call: NA; clone_size: NA; v_call: TRBV12-2; cdr3_aa: CASRFWESPYEQYF; cdr3_nt: TGTGCAAGTCGTTTTTGGGAGTCCCCTTACGAGCAGTACTTC
j_call: TRBJ1-4; d_call: NA; clone_size: NA; v_call: TRBV5-5; cdr3_aa: CASSLVGTSNEKLFF; cdr3_nt: TGTGCCAGCAGCTTGGTAGGGACTTCTAATGAAAAACTGTTTTTT
j_call: TRBJ1-4; d_call: TRBD1; clone_size: NA; v_call: TRBV28; cdr3_aa: CASRPGTGAGEKLFF; cdr3_nt: TGTGCCAGCAGGCCCGGGACAGGGGCTGGAGAAAAACTGTTTTTT
j_call: TRBJ2-3; d_call: NA; clone_size: NA; v_call: TRBV27; cdr3_aa: CASSPLSTDTQYF; cdr3_nt: TGTGCCAGCAGTCCCCTTAGCACAGATACGCAGTATTTT
j_call: TRBJ2-7; d_call: NA; clone_size: few; v_call: TRBV10-3; cdr3_aa: CAIRTSGGGGEQYF; cdr3_nt: TGTGCCATCAGGACCTCTGGGGGAGGAGGGGAGCAGTACTTC
j_call: TRBJ1-1; d_call: TRBD1; clone_size: few; v_call: TRBV27; cdr3_aa: CASSWDRGTEAFF; cdr3_nt: TGTGCCAGCAGTTGGGACAGGGGCACTGAAGCTTTCTTT
j_call: TRBJ2-3; d_call: TRBD2; clone_size: NA; v_call: TRBV28; cdr3_aa: CASSLSGRADTQYF; cdr3_nt: TGTGCCAGCAGTCTTAGCGGGAGGGCAGATACGCAGTATTTT
j_call: TRBJ2-2; d_call: TRBD2; clone_size: few; v_call: TRBV11-3; cdr3_aa: CASSPGGDTGELFF; cdr3_nt: TGTGCCAGCAGCCCGGGGGGGGACACCGGGGAGCTGTTTTTT
j_call: TRBJ2-7; d_call: TRBD2; clone_size: NA; v_call: TRBV9; cdr3_aa: CASSVGSGTRGQYF; cdr3_nt: TGTGCCAGCAGCGTAGGCAGCGGGACCAGAGGGCAGTACTTC
j_call: TRBJ1-3; d_call: TRBD1; clone_size: once; v_call: TRBV27; cdr3_aa: CASSTSGTGGCSGNTIYF; cdr3_nt: TGTGCCAGCAGTACATCCGGGACAGGGGGCTGCTCTGGAAACACCATATATTTT
j_call: TRBJ2-1; d_call: NA; clone_size: NA; v_call: TRBV29-1; cdr3_aa: CSVEDPRDTAYNEQFF; cdr3_nt: TGCAGCGTTGAAGATCCCCGGGACACCGCCTACAATGAGCAGTTCTTC
j_call: TRBJ1-5; d_call: NA; clone_size: NA; v_call: TRBV10-2; cdr3_aa: CASSEVGLSNQPQHF; cdr3_nt: TGCGCCAGCAGTGAGGTCGGACTTAGCAATCAGCCCCAGCATTTT
j_call: TRBJ2-2; d_call: TRBD1; clone_size: NA; v_call: TRBV7-8; cdr3_aa: CASMGTGLIRELFF; cdr3_nt: TGTGCCTCGATGGGGACAGGCTTAATCCGGGAGCTGTTTTTT
j_call: TRBJ2-1; d_call: TRBD2; clone_size: NA; v_call: TRBV13; cdr3_aa: CASSYRLSGRGEQFF; cdr3_nt: TGTGCCAGCAGCTACCGATTAAGCGGGAGGGGTGAGCAGTTCTTC
j_call: TRBJ2-5; d_call: TRBD2; clone_size: NA; v_call: TRBV15; cdr3_aa: CATSGGGTGTRQETQYF; cdr3_nt: TGTGCCACCAGCGGGGGGGGCACCGGGACTAGACAAGAGACCCAGTACTTC
j_call: TRBJ1-4; d_call: NA; clone_size: NA; v_call: TRBV7-9; cdr3_aa: CASSLVQTNEKLFF; cdr3_nt: TGTGCCAGCAGCTTAGTACAGACTAATGAAAAACTGTTTTTT
j_call: TRBJ1-2; d_call: TRBD1; clone_size: once; v_call: TRBV5-1; cdr3_aa: CASSLDGTGGYGYTF; cdr3_nt: TGCGCCAGCAGCTTGGACGGGACAGGGGGATATGGCTACACCTTC
j_call: TRBJ1-2; d_call: NA; clone_size: NA; v_call: TRBV29-1; cdr3_aa: CSVVTGGTENYGYTF; cdr3_nt: TGCAGCGTTGTCACGGGGGGGACTGAGAACTATGGCTACACCTTC
j_call: TRBJ2-7; d_call: TRBD2; clone_size: NA; v_call: TRBV5-4; cdr3_aa: CASSSTSGTSYEQYF; cdr3_nt: TGTGCCAGCAGCTCGACTAGCGGGACATCCTACGAGCAGTACTTC
j_call: TRBJ2-3; d_call: TRBD2; clone_size: few; v_call: TRBV7-6; cdr3_aa: CASSLGAARGTSGGTDTQYF; cdr3_nt: TGTGCCAGCAGCTTAGGCGCAGCGCGCGGGACTAGCGGGGGCACAGATACGCAGTATTTT
j_call: TRBJ1-1; d_call: TRBD1; clone_size: NA; v_call: TRBV5-4; cdr3_aa: CASSRGQSNTEAFF; cdr3_nt: TGTGCCAGCAGCCGGGGACAGTCGAACACTGAAGCTTTCTTT
j_call: TRBJ1-2; d_call: NA; clone_size: NA; v_call: TRBV15; cdr3_aa: CATSLRDGNYGYTF; cdr3_nt: TGTGCCACCAGCCTCCGGGATGGAAACTATGGCTACACCTTC
j_call: TRBJ2-1; d_call: NA; clone_size: once; v_call: TRBV29-1; cdr3_aa: CSAIRDNEQFF; cdr3_nt: TGCAGCGCCATCCGGGACAATGAGCAGTTCTTC
j_call: TRBJ1-1; d_call: NA; clone_size: NA; v_call: TRBV11-3; cdr3_aa: CASSLGWGANTEAFF; cdr3_nt: TGTGCCAGCAGCTTAGGCTGGGGCGCGAACACTGAAGCTTTCTTT
j_call: TRBJ2-7; d_call: TRBD2; clone_size: NA; v_call: TRBV19; cdr3_aa: CASSSFGTSGSYEQYF; cdr3_nt: TGTGCCAGTAGTTCCTTCGGGACTAGCGGTTCCTACGAGCAGTACTTC
j_call: TRBJ2-7; d_call: NA; clone_size: once; v_call: TRBV19; cdr3_aa: CASSMAPQGFYEQYF; cdr3_nt: TGTGCCAGTAGTATGGCCCCCCAGGGGTTCTACGAGCAGTACTTC
j_call: TRBJ2-7; d_call: NA; clone_size: NA; v_call: TRBV7-6; cdr3_aa: CASSRTGQSYEQYF; cdr3_nt: TGTGCCAGCAGCCGGACCGGACAGTCCTACGAGCAGTACTTC
j_call: TRBJ1-1; d_call: NA; clone_size: NA; v_call: TRBV9; cdr3_aa: CASSVGWGGDTEAFF; cdr3_nt: TGTGCCAGCAGCGTAGGGTGGGGGGGGGACACTGAAGCTTTCTTT
j_call: TRBJ2-1; d_call: NA; clone_size: NA; v_call: TRBV7-2; cdr3_aa: CASSPVGVNDYEQFF; cdr3_nt: TGTGCCAGCAGCCCGGTCGGGGTCAACGACTATGAGCAGTTCTTC
j_call: TRBJ1-2; d_call: TRBD1; clone_size: NA; v_call: TRBV28; cdr3_aa: CASSPWDREFGYTF; cdr3_nt: TGTGCCAGCAGTCCCTGGGACAGGGAGTTTGGCTACACCTTC
j_call: TRBJ2-3; d_call: NA; clone_size: NA; v_call: TRBV4-2; cdr3_aa: CASSQIVQTTDTQYF; cdr3_nt: TGTGCCAGCAGCCAAATCGTGCAGACTACAGATACGCAGTATTTT
j_call: TRBJ2-7; d_call: TRBD2; clone_size: NA; v_call: TRBV28; cdr3_aa: CASSLRLAGHYEQYF; cdr3_nt: TGTGCCAGCAGTTTACGGCTAGCGGGACACTACGAGCAGTACTTC
j_call: TRBJ2-7; d_call: NA; clone_size: NA; v_call: TRBV10-3; cdr3_aa: CAISGASYEQYF; cdr3_nt: TGTGCCATTTCAGGGGCCTCCTACGAGCAGTACTTC
j_call: TRBJ1-2; d_call: NA; clone_size: once; v_call: TRBV28; cdr3_aa: CASSFRGFGYTF; cdr3_nt: TGTGCCAGCAGTTTCAGGGGTTTTGGCTACACCTTC
j_call: TRBJ2-7; d_call: TRBD2; clone_size: NA; v_call: TRBV5-1; cdr3_aa: CASSPNAGASYEQYF; cdr3_nt: TGCGCCAGCAGCCCCAATGCGGGAGCCAGCTACGAGCAGTACTTC
j_call: TRBJ2-2; d_call: TRBD2; clone_size: NA; v_call: TRBV5-1; cdr3_aa: CASSPIAGATGELFF; cdr3_nt: TGCGCCAGCAGCCCAATAGCGGGAGCGACCGGGGAGCTGTTTTTT
j_call: TRBJ2-3; d_call: TRBD2; clone_size: NA; v_call: TRBV6-1; cdr3_aa: CASNLAGGSDTQYF; cdr3_nt: TGTGCCAGCAATCTAGCGGGAGGGTCCGATACGCAGTATTTT
j_call: TRBJ2-1; d_call: TRBD2; clone_size: NA; v_call: TRBV19; cdr3_aa: CASSRTSGRKDEQFF; cdr3_nt: TGTGCCAGTAGCCGGACTAGCGGGAGGAAGGATGAGCAGTTCTTC
j_call: TRBJ1-4; d_call: NA; clone_size: few; v_call: TRBV7-9; cdr3_aa: CASSSQRTTNEKLFF; cdr3_nt: TGTGCCAGCAGCTCTCAGCGGACCACTAATGAAAAACTGTTTTTT
j_call: TRBJ1-2; d_call: NA; clone_size: few; v_call: TRBV6-5; cdr3_aa: CASSYSGVYGYTF; cdr3_nt: TGTGCCAGCAGTTACTCAGGGGTCTATGGCTACACCTTC
j_call: TRBJ2-3; d_call: TRBD2; clone_size: NA; v_call: TRBV27; cdr3_aa: CASSSPGAGVSTDTQYF; cdr3_nt: TGTGCCAGCAGTTCCCCAGGTGCGGGAGTAAGTACAGATACGCAGTATTTT
j_call: TRBJ2-1; d_call: TRBD2; clone_size: NA; v_call: TRBV7-2; cdr3_aa: CASSLGRGGWNEQFF; cdr3_nt: TGTGCCAGCAGCTTAGGGAGGGGAGGGTGGAATGAGCAGTTCTTC
j_call: TRBJ1-1; d_call: NA; clone_size: few; v_call: TRBV29-1; cdr3_aa: CSVVGDEAFF; cdr3_nt: TGCAGCGTTGTAGGGGATGAGGCTTTCTTT
j_call: TRBJ2-1; d_call: TRBD2; clone_size: NA; v_call: TRBV30; cdr3_aa: CAWIKAGDGTNEQFF; cdr3_nt: TGTGCCTGGATTAAAGCGGGAGATGGAACCAATGAGCAGTTCTTC
j_call: TRBJ2-7; d_call: NA; clone_size: NA; v_call: TRBV15; cdr3_aa: CATSRDHRGEQYF; cdr3_nt: TGTGCCACCAGCAGAGATCATCGGGGCGAGCAGTACTTC
j_call: TRBJ2-7; d_call: TRBD2; clone_size: NA; v_call: TRBV6-5; cdr3_aa: CASSLGSGGGNYEQYF; cdr3_nt: TGTGCCAGCAGTTTAGGGTCGGGGGGGGGTAACTACGAGCAGTACTTC
j_call: TRBJ2-1; d_call: NA; clone_size: NA; v_call: TRBV28; cdr3_aa: CASSFTRRTYNEQFF; cdr3_nt: TGTGCCAGCAGTTTTACCAGGCGCACCTACAATGAGCAGTTCTTC
j_call: TRBJ2-3; d_call: TRBD2; clone_size: NA; v_call: TRBV6-5; cdr3_aa: CASSLTGTSVDTQYF; cdr3_nt: TGTGCCAGCAGTCTCACCGGGACTAGCGTAGATACGCAGTATTTT